This T cell receptor beta chain came from a study of T cell changes during pregnancy in multiple sclerosis. The assay was immunoSEQ multiplex PCR, and TCRdb's table has in-frame clones only and misses some. This sample yields about 63,000 clones, of which 85% to 95% are seen a single time; about 3% belongs to the top ten. Trimming cost V 8 bases and J 6 bases; bases outside gene matches: 13. This CDR3 contains 15 residues. The V gene's germline CDR1 is LNHDA and CDR2 SQIVND (reference sequence). This sequence originates from a female donor with multiple sclerosis, enrolled in a pregnancy study. Sequencing used CD8+ T cells from peripheral blood mononuclear cells, obtained in the second trimester of pregnancy. The rearrangement uses TRBV19 and TRBJ2-1; 7 nucleotides agree with TRBD1. Here the CDR3 reads CASQATGASFNEQFF. The CDR3 coding sequence is TGTGCCAGTCAAGCCACAGGGGCCAGTTTCAATGAGCAGTTCTTC.